One TCR beta chain is described in this entry. Assay: immunoSEQ multiplex PCR; the TCRdb copy retains only in-frame clones and omits some. Of some 700,000 clones in the sample, 70% to 90% were seen once. This sample was taken from a study of shared T cell receptors in the human thymus. Another study also made use of these data, one on human thymus T cells.

The TCR was taken from a boy younger than two with a congenital heart defect. Sequencing input: thymocytes.

In DNA form, the CDR3 reads TGTGCCATCAGTGAGCGACTAGCTAGCACAGATACGCAGTATTTT. Residues: CAISERLASTDTQYF. The chain joins TRBV10-3 to TRBJ2-3; 7 bases align to TRBD2. V trimming: 2 bases; J trimming: 0 bases; junction bases outside the gene matches: 2. The CDR3 consists of 15 residues. The germline CDR1 and CDR2 sequences are ENHRY and SYGVKD.